One and the same sample provided the 30 T cell receptor beta chains below, sequenced in a study of OX40 agonist ivuxolimab in advanced cancers. Profiling relied on immunoSEQ multiplex PCR, and the TCRdb table lists in-frame clones only, not all of them. Of approximately 90,000 clones in the sample, around nine tenths are singletons; the top ten hold 0.25% to 0.3%. Material: CD4+ or CD8+ T cells sorted from blood, obtained in a trial of the OX40 agonist ivuxolimab. The receptors here all came from an adult with an advanced solid tumor such as melanoma, head and neck, liver or kidney cancer.

The V gene is TRBV7-2, the J gene TRBJ1-5; D is possibly TRBD1 (6 bases). V was trimmed by 3 bases and J by 6 bases, leaving 18 bases between them. The CDR3 spans 16 residues. The germline V gene has CDR1 SGHTA and CDR2 FQGNSA. CDR3 residues: CASSFAGKGGAQPQHF. The CDR3 DNA reads TGTGCCAGCAGCTTTGCCGGAAAAGGGGGGGCTCAGCCCCAGCATTTT.

The chain recombines TRBV21-1 with TRBJ2-7; the table names TRBD2, a call not compared with the DNA. TRBV21-1 is annotated as a pseudogene. CDR3 size: 15 residues. The CDR3 sequence is CASSKRGRSSYEQYF. CDR3 nucleotides: TGTGCCAGCAGCAAACGGGGGAGGAGCTCCTACGAGCAGTACTTC.

The J gene is TRBJ1-1, the V gene TRBV18; 7 nucleotides agree with TRBD1. Losses at the gene ends were 3 bases for V and 4 bases for J; bases not matched to a gene: 11. Germline CDR1 and CDR2: KGHSH and LQKENI. The CDR3 spans 16 residues. The CDR3 DNA sequence: TGTGCCAGCTCACCCGTCTACAGGGGATCGGGCACTGAAGCTTTCTTT. Its translation: CASSPVYRGSGTEAFF.

The chain uses TRBV29-1 and TRBJ1-2; the match to TRBD1 covers 8 bases. Germline V lookup: CDR1 SQVTM, CDR2 ANQGSEA. The CDR3 totals 11 residues. Trimming took 5 bases from V and 8 from J; bases not matched to a gene: 4. The CDR3 loop is CSVTGGVGYTF. CDR3 coding DNA: TGCAGCGTTACAGGGGGAGTGGGCTACACCTTC. Looking up the rest from reference TRBV29-1 and TRBJ1-2 gives the full variable domain: SAVISQKPSRDICQRGTSLTIQCQVDSQVTMMFWYRQQPGQSLTLIATANQGSEATYESGFVIDKFPISRPNLTFSTLTVSNMSPEDSSIYLCSVTGGVGYTFGSGTRLTVV.

This chain links TRBV2 with TRBJ1-6; 9 bases align to TRBD1. The CDR3 is 14 residues long. Trimming took 6 bases from V and 11 from J; bases not matched to a gene: 8. CDR1 is SNHLY, CDR2 FYNNEI, per germline. Here the CDR3 reads CASRGRDRVTPLHF. The CDR3 DNA is TGTGCCAGCAGGGGAAGGGACAGGGTCACACCCCTCCACTTT.

The V call is TRBV18, the J call TRBJ2-3; 7 positions agree with TRBD1. V was pared by 3 bases and J by 6 bases, with 6 bases of the junction left unmatched. Germline V gene data show CDR1 as KGHSH and CDR2 as LQKENI. The CDR3 sequence is 14 residues long. The CDR3 loop reads CASSPFDRVDTQYF. The CDR3 DNA follows: TGTGCCAGCTCACCGTTCGACAGGGTTGATACGCAGTATTTT.

The J gene is TRBJ2-3, the V gene TRBV6-1, with 9 bases matching TRBD1. Germline V gives CDR1 MNHNS, CDR2 SASEGT. Losses at the gene ends were 6 bases for V and 0 bases for J; bases not matched to a gene: 10. This CDR3 spans 17 amino acids. CDR3 sequence reads: CASREPRQGGSTDTQYF. The CDR3 DNA sequence: TGTGCCAGCAGGGAACCTCGACAGGGGGGAAGCACAGATACGCAGTATTTT.

Only one count was recorded for this clone. This chain uses TRBV29-1 with TRBJ1-1; no clear D gene. The ends were cut back, 4 bases at V and 4 bases at J, with 13 bases in the middle. The germline gives CDR1 SQVTM, CDR2 ANQGSEA. This CDR3 is 13 amino acids long. The CDR3 region is CSVVWATPTEAFF. CDR3 nucleotide sequence: TGCAGCGTTGTATGGGCTACACCCACTGAAGCTTTCTTT.

This clone was counted a single time. The chain combines TRBV6-1 with TRBJ1-2; possibly TRBD1 for D (5 bases). Germline CDR1 is MNHNS and CDR2 is SASEGT. The CDR3 is 13 residues long. V lost 9 bases and J lost 8, with 19 bases in between. Written as DNA, the CDR3 is TGTGCCAGTACTTCAGCGAGAGGGGACGGCTACACCTTC. This codes for CASTSARGDGYTF.

In DNA, the CDR3 is TGTGCCAGCAGCAAATGGGACCGCTACGAGCAGTACTTC. Residues: CASSKWDRYEQYF. The chain uses TRBV5-4 and TRBJ2-7; D tentatively fits TRBD1 or TRBD2 (5 bases each). The CDR3 spans 13 residues. Germline-derived CDR1 and CDR2 are SGHNT and YYREEE (reference sequence). Trimming cost V 4 bases and J 3 bases, with 11 bases left between them.

The CDR3 coding sequence is TGCGCCAGCAGCCAAGCTTTTGCTGGCGGGGGGTACCAAGAGACCCAGTACTTC. This encodes CASSQAFAGGGYQETQYF. The rearrangement links TRBV4-3 to TRBJ2-5, with TRBD2 identical over 8 bases. Trimming at V came to 1 base and at J to 0 bases, leaving 10 bases not matched to a gene. The CDR3 length is 18 residues. Germline V CDR1 and CDR2: LGHNA, YSLEER.

The rearrangement joins TRBV7-9 to TRBJ2-5, with TRBD2 matching 16 bases. J was trimmed by 2 bases and V by 5 bases; bases with no gene match: 8. The CDR3 spans 18 residues. Germline V CDR1 and CDR2: SEHNR, FQNEAQ (reference sequence). CDR3 sequence reads: CASSPGTSGGARQETQYF. The CDR3 bases are TGTGCCAGCAGCCCCGGGACTAGCGGGGGGGCCAGGCAAGAGACCCAGTACTTC.

This chain uses TRBV2 with TRBJ2-1, with 10 bases matching TRBD1. Germline values: CDR1 SNHLY, CDR2 FYNNEI. The V segment lost 3 bases and the J segment 6 bases; nucleotides outside the gene matches: 2. CDR3 size: 14 residues. As DNA, the CDR3 is TGTGCCAGCAGTGAGGGACAGGGGATCAATGAGCAGTTCTTC. It encodes CASSEGQGINEQFF.

The rearrangement links TRBV12-5 to TRBJ1-5, with a possible D match to TRBD1 (6 bases). This CDR3 is built from 15 residues. Trimming pared 2 bases from V and 0 bases from J, leaving 8 bases between. Germline values: CDR1 LGHNT, CDR2 FRNRAP. The CDR3 region has the DNA TGTGCTAGTGGTTTGCGGGGGGCTAGCAATCAGCCCCAGCATTTT. Translating gives CASGLRGASNQPQHF. The variable domain in full, completed from reference TRBV12-5 and TRBJ1-5, reads DARVTQTPRHKVTEMGQEVTMRCQPILGHNTVFWYRQTMMQGLELLAYFRNRAPLDDSGMPKDRFSAEMPDATLATLKIQPSEPRDSAVYFCASGLRGASNQPQHFGDGTRLSIL.

The rearrangement joins TRBV10-2 to TRBJ1-4; D remains unclear. CDR3 length: 13 amino acids. From germline, CDR1 is WSHSY and CDR2 SAAADI. V shed 7 bases and J shed 5 bases, with 11 bases lying between them. The CDR3: CASKGLTNEKLFF. As DNA, the CDR3 is TGCGCCAGCAAAGGGTTAACCAATGAAAAACTGTTTTTT.

V usage is TRBV12-5 and J usage is TRBJ2-3; perhaps TRBD2 as D (5 bases). Trimming took off 6 bases at V and 2 bases at J, with 12 bases between the two ends. CDR1 is LGHNT and CDR2 is FRNRAP in the germline V gene. The CDR3 spans 14 residues. The CDR3 nucleotides are TGTGCTAGTGGCAAAGGGAGCCCCACAGATACGCAGTATTTT. This codes for CASGKGSPTDTQYF.

The CDR3: CASSQGRAGTGELFF. In DNA, the CDR3 is TGCGCCAGCAGCCAAGGCAGGGCGGGCACCGGGGAGCTGTTTTTT. The chain has TRBV4-1 and TRBJ2-2; D may correspond to TRBD1 or TRBD2 (5 bases each). This CDR3 has 15 residues. Trimming removed 1 base at V and 4 bases at J, with 10 bases between. Germline values: CDR1 MGHRA, CDR2 YSYEKL.

The chain combines TRBV7-2 with TRBJ1-1; D is uncertain. Trimming shortened V by 1 base and J by 2 bases, and 8 bases separated the two germline ends. Germline CDR1 is SGHTA and CDR2 is FQGNSA. The CDR3 runs to 14 residues. CDR3 DNA sequence: TGTGCCAGCAGCTTAGTCAGGCAAAACACTGAAGCTTTCTTT. Translation: CASSLVRQNTEAFF.

This clone was seen a few times. V and J are TRBV19 and TRBJ2-7, with 8 positions matching TRBD1. Germline loops: CDR1 LNHDA, CDR2 SQIVND (reference sequence). Trimming removed 9 bases from V and 2 bases from J; junction bases left unmatched: 9. The CDR3 length is 14 residues. CDR3 sequence reads: CASRRGTGPYEQYF. CDR3 coding DNA: TGTGCCAGCCGCAGGGGGACAGGACCCTACGAGCAGTACTTC.

This clone has just a few counts. This rearrangement joins TRBV6-1 to TRBJ1-2, with 10 bases fitting TRBD1. Germline-derived CDR1 and CDR2 are MNHNS and SASEGT. Trimming removed 2 bases from V and 6 bases from J; junction bases left unmatched: 3. CDR3 size: 14 residues. This chain's CDR3 is CASSERGQGDGYTF. The CDR3 region has the DNA TGTGCCAGCAGTGAACGAGGACAGGGGGATGGCTACACCTTC.

The chain is built from TRBV23-1 and TRBJ2-7; D is ambiguous. TRBV23-1 is labeled an ORF, and its function is uncertain. The CDR3 is 20 residues long. Trimming removed 0 bases from V and 0 bases from J, with 24 bases in between. The CDR3 bases are TGCGCCAGCAGTCAATCGTGTGGGCGGCCCGGGTGGAGTGACTCCTACGAGCAGTACTTC. This gives the protein CASSQSCGRPGWSDSYEQYF.

This chain uses TRBV30 with TRBJ1-2, with a possible D match to TRBD1 (5 bases). CDR3 length equals 11 residues. CDR1 and CDR2 (germline): GTSNPN, SVGIG (reference sequence). Trimming removed 1 base from V and 7 bases from J, with 7 bases in between. CDR3 sequence (DNA): TGTGCCTGGAGTGGCCAGGGTGGCTACACCTTC. It is translated as CAWSGQGGYTF.

CDR3 residues: CASSYRGGPQHF. The CDR3 DNA follows: TGTGCCAGCAGTTATCGAGGGGGGCCCCAGCATTTT. The chain couples TRBV6-5 to TRBJ1-5; D may be TRBD1 (6 bases). V gave up 3 bases and J gave up 9 bases, with 9 bases separating them. Germline V lookup: CDR1 MNHEY, CDR2 SVGAGI. The CDR3 is made up of 12 amino acids.

The J gene is TRBJ2-5, the V gene TRBV19, with 15 bases that match TRBD2. The CDR3 runs to 16 residues. The V gene end was trimmed by 6 bases and the J gene end by 2 bases; junction bases not matched to a gene: 4. Germline V gene data show CDR1 as LNHDA and CDR2 as SQIVND (reference sequence). CDR3: CASSTGTSGRQETQYF. CDR3 coding DNA: TGTGCCAGTAGCACCGGGACTAGCGGGAGGCAAGAGACCCAGTACTTC.

The chain links TRBV6-5 to TRBJ1-4; D is possibly TRBD1 (6 bases). Germline V gives CDR1 MNHEY, CDR2 SVGAGI. V was pared by 2 bases and J by 2 bases, with 9 bases between. CDR3 length equals 15 residues. The CDR3: CASSYGQSTNEKLFF. The CDR3 nucleotides read TGTGCCAGCAGTTACGGACAGTCCACTAATGAAAAACTGTTTTTT.

V and J are TRBV7-9 and TRBJ2-3; D remains ambiguous. This CDR3 is built from 15 residues. Germline V gene lookup returns CDR1 SEHNR and CDR2 FQNEAQ (reference sequence). V dropped 5 bases and J dropped 0 bases, with 12 bases sitting between them. The CDR3 DNA follows: TGTGCCAGCAGCCCCAAGGTTGGCAGCACAGATACGCAGTATTTT. Its translation is CASSPKVGSTDTQYF. Drawing the rest from reference TRBV7-9 and TRBJ2-3, the complete variable domain is DTGVSQNPRHKITKRGQNVTFRCDPISEHNRLYWYRQTLGQGPEFLTYFQNEAQLEKSRLLSDRFSAERPKGSFSTLEIQRTEQGDSAMYLCASSPKVGSTDTQYFGPGTRLTVL.

The CDR3 reads CASSTHTDTQYF. DNA for the CDR3: TGTGCCAGCAGTACCCACACAGATACGCAGTATTTT. The chain recombines TRBV27 with TRBJ2-3; D is ambiguous. CDR3 length equals 12 residues. V was clipped by 5 bases and J by 2 bases, with 5 bases between them. Germline CDR1 and CDR2: MNHEY and SMNVEV (reference sequence).

The V gene is TRBV6-1, the J gene TRBJ1-4, with D maybe TRBD1 (5 bases). The CDR3 length is 14 residues. The V end was cut by 4 bases, the J end by 6 bases, with 12 bases between. Germline V gives CDR1 MNHNS, CDR2 SASEGT. The CDR3 loop reads CASSGQLNYEKLFF. The CDR3 DNA reads as TGTGCCAGCAGTGGACAGCTCAACTATGAAAAACTGTTTTTT.

This chain uses TRBV5-6 with TRBJ2-4, with a tentative D call TRBD2 (5 bases). CDR1 is SGHDT, CDR2 YYEEEE, per germline. CDR3 length: 14 residues. Trimming removed 0 bases from V and 6 bases from J, with 10 bases in between. As DNA, the CDR3 is TGTGCCAGCAGCTTGGGTGTCGGAGGAAACATTCAGTACTTC. Translating it yields CASSLGVGGNIQYF.

The chain recombines TRBV12-5 with TRBJ1-4; D gene ambiguous. The CDR3 extends over 14 amino acids. V shed 7 bases and J shed 10 bases, with 19 bases lying between them. Per the germline V gene, CDR1 is LGHNT and CDR2 is FRNRAP. CDR3 residues: CASAPDGSEVKLFF. The CDR3 DNA follows: TGTGCTAGTGCCCCTGACGGGTCCGAGGTAAAACTGTTTTTT.